A selection of T cell receptor beta chains follows, all from one sample in a study of blood T cell repertoires in COVID-19. Libraries were prepared by immunoSEQ multiplex PCR; TCRdb keeps only in-frame clonotypes and omits some of them. The sample carries approximately 230,000 clones, under 90% recorded once. The sequencing input was PBMCs or T cells enriched from blood (not recorded which). The source of these receptors is a man between 40 and 49 years old who had recovered from COVID-19. CDR3s include the opening cysteine and the closing phenylalanine or tryptophan. A D gene is named only where the DNA matches it firmly. Size is stated for part of the rows, as once, few or many counts, or as a class when the clone is expanded.

V gene	D gene	clone size	J gene	CDR3 protein	CDR3 DNA
TRBV28	-	-	TRBJ2-3	CASSLAQTDTQYF	TGTGCCAGCAGTTTGGCCCAGACAGATACGCAGTATTTT
TRBV7-9	-	-	TRBJ1-1	CASSFSGPAPNTEAFF	TGTGCCAGCAGCTTTAGTGGTCCCGCACCGAACACTGAAGCTTTCTTT
TRBV6-6	TRBD1	few	TRBJ1-5	CASSNAAGTENQPQHF	TGTGCCAGCAGTAATGCCGCGGGGACAGAAAATCAGCCCCAGCATTTT
TRBV19	-	-	TRBJ1-3	CASSWTFSGNTIYF	TGTGCCAGTAGCTGGACATTTTCTGGAAACACCATATATTTT
TRBV7-2	-	-	TRBJ1-1	CASSFAGSDTEAFF	TGTGCCAGCAGCTTTGCAGGGTCGGACACTGAAGCTTTCTTT
TRBV30	-	-	TRBJ2-3	CAWKPGIETDTQYF	TGTGCCTGGAAGCCAGGAATAGAAACAGATACGCAGTATTTT
TRBV2	TRBD1	-	TRBJ1-5	CASSLDRGSGQPQHF	TGTGCCAGCAGTCTGGACAGGGGAAGTGGTCAGCCCCAGCATTTT
TRBV5-1	TRBD2	-	TRBJ2-7	CASSAQAGTYEQYF	TGCGCCAGCAGCGCCCAAGCGGGAACCTACGAGCAGTACTTC
TRBV28	-	-	TRBJ1-1	CASGRGVEAGTEAFF	TGTGCCAGCGGTCGCGGGGTTGAGGCGGGCACTGAAGCTTTCTTT
TRBV5-1	TRBD1	-	TRBJ1-1	CASSLALFSGTGLSEAFF	TGCGCCAGCAGCTTGGCCTTGTTTTCCGGGACAGGGCTGAGTGAAGCTTTCTTT
TRBV5-1	-	-	TRBJ1-1	CASSPDNGRNTEAFF	TGCGCCAGCAGCCCAGACAATGGCCGGAACACTGAAGCTTTCTTT
TRBV7-2	-	-	TRBJ1-6	CASSPPHTGLQNLHF	TGTGCCAGCAGCCCCCCCCACACAGGCCTTCAAAACCTCCACTTT
TRBV27	-	-	TRBJ2-3	CASSFSGSPTDTQYF	TGTGCCAGCAGTTTCAGCGGCAGCCCCACAGATACGCAGTATTTT
TRBV24-1	TRBD2	-	TRBJ2-1	CATSDTGTSGSGYNEQFF	TGTGCCACCAGTGATACCGGGACTAGCGGGAGTGGTTACAATGAGCAGTTCTTC
TRBV29-1	-	few	TRBJ2-5	CSAASGIGTQYF	TGCAGCGCAGCCTCAGGAATTGGGACCCAGTACTTC
TRBV21-1	-	-	TRBJ2-5	CASSNPREGRETQYF	TGTGCCAGCAGCAACCCCCGGGAGGGCCGTGAGACCCAGTACTTC
TRBV5-4	TRBD1	-	TRBJ2-2	CASTTGTGGFTGELFF	TGTGCCAGCACCACCGGGACAGGGGGTTTCACCGGGGAGCTGTTTTTT
TRBV30	-	few	TRBJ1-2	CAWSGQYYGYTF	TGTGCCTGGAGTGGACAGTACTATGGCTACACCTTC
TRBV5-1	TRBD2	-	TRBJ2-1	CASSPGTSGIFYNEQFF	TGCGCCAGCAGCCCCGGGACTAGCGGGATCTTCTACAATGAGCAGTTCTTC
TRBV18	-	-	TRBJ1-3	CASSPLEGPGNTIYF	TGTGCCAGCTCACCACTGGAGGGCCCGGGAAACACCATATATTTT
TRBV7-9	TRBD1	-	TRBJ1-4	CASSLNRGPEKLFF	TGTGCCAGCAGCTTAAACAGGGGACCTGAAAAACTGTTTTTT
TRBV6-5	-	-	TRBJ1-2	CASSYLTGADGYTF	TGTGCCAGCAGTTACTTGACGGGAGCCGATGGCTACACCTTC
TRBV6-5	-	-	TRBJ1-1	CASTLSPNTEAFF	TGTGCCAGCACCCTAAGTCCGAACACTGAAGCTTTCTTT